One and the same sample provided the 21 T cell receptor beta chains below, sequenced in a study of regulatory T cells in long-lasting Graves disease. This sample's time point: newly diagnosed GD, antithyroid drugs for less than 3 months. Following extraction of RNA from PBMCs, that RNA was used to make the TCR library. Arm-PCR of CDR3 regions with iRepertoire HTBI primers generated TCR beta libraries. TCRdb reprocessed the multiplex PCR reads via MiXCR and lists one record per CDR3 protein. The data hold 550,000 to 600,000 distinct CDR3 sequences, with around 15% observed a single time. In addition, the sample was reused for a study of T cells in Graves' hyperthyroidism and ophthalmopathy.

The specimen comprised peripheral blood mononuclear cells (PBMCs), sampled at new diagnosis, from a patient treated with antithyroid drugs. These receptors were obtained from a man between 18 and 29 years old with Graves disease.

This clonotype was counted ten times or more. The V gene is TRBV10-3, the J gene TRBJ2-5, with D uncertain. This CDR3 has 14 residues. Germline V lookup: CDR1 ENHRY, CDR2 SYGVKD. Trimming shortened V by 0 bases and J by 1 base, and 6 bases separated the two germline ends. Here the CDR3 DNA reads TGTGCCATCAGTGAGTCTCGCGCCCAAGAGACCCAGTACTTC. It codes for CAISESRAQETQYF.

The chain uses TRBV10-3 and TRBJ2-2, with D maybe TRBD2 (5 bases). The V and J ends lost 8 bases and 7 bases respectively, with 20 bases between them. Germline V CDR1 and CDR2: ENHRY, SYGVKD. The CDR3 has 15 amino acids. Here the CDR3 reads CAIRVGELRGGELFF. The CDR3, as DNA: TGTGCCATCCGGGTAGGAGAGCTCCGGGGCGGGGAGCTGTTTTTT.

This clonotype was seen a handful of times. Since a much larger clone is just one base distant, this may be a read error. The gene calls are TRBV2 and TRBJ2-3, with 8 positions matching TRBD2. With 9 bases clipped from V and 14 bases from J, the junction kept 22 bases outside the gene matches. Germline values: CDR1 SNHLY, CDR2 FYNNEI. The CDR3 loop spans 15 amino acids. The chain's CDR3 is CARDSGGSGTRRGYF. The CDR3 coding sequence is TGTGCCAGAGACAGTGGGGGTAGCGGGACCAGGAGGGGGTATTTT.

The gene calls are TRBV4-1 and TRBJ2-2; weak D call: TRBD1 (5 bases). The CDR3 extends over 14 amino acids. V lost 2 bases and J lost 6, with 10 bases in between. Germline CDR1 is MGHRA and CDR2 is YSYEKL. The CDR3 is CASSQRMTAGELFF. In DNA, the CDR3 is TGCGCCAGCAGCCAACGGATGACAGCCGGGGAGCTGTTTTTT.

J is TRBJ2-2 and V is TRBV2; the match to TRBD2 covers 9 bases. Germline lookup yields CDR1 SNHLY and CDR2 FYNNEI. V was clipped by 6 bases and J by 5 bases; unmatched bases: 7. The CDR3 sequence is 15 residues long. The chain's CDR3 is CASRLAGVRTGELFF. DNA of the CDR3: TGTGCCAGCAGGTTAGCGGGAGTGAGGACCGGGGAGCTGTTTTTT.

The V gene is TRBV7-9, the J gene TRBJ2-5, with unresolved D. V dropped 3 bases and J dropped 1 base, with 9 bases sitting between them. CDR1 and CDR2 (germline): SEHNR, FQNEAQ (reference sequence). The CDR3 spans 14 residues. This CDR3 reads CASSLAVTQETQYF. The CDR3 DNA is TGTGCCAGCAGCTTGGCAGTAACCCAAGAGACCCAGTACTTC. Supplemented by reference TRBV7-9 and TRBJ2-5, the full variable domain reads DTGVSQNPRHKITKRGQNVTFRCDPISEHNRLYWYRQTLGQGPEFLTYFQNEAQLEKSRLLSDRFSAERPKGSFSTLEIQRTEQGDSAMYLCASSLAVTQETQYFGPGTRLLVL.

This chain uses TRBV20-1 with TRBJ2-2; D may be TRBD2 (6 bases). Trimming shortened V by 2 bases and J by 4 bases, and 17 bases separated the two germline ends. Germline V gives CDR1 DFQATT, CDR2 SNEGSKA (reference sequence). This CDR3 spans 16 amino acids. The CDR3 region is CSARSYGSRSTGELFF. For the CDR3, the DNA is TGCAGTGCTAGATCCTACGGGAGTCGGTCCACCGGGGAGCTGTTTTTT.

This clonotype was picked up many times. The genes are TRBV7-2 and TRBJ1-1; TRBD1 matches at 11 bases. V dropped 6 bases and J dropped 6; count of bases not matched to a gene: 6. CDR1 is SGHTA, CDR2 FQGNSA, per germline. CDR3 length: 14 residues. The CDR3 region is CASRKDRGLAEAFF. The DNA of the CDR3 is TGTGCCAGCAGAAAGGACAGGGGGCTTGCTGAAGCTTTCTTT.

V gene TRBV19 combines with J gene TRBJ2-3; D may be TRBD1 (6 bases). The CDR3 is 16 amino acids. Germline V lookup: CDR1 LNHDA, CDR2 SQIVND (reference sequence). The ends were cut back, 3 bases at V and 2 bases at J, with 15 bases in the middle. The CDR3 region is CASSMGNREITDTQYF. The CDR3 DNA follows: TGTGCCAGTAGTATGGGTAACAGGGAAATCACAGATACGCAGTATTTT.

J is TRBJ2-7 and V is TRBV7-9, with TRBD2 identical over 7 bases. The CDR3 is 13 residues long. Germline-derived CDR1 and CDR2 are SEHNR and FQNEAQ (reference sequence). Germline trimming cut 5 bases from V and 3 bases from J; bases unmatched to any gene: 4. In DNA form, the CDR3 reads TGTGCCAGCAGCGGGGGGGACCACTACGAGCAGTACTTC. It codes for CASSGGDHYEQYF.

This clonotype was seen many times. The DNA of the CDR3 is TGCAGCGTTGAAGTAGTGGGGCGGGGCGTTGGCACAGATACGCAGTATTTT. This sequence encodes CSVEVVGRGVGTDTQYF. This chain uses TRBV29-1 with TRBJ2-3, with D possibly matching TRBD2 (6 bases). Trimming left V 1 base short and J 1 base short, with 18 bases between. The germline CDR1 and CDR2 sequences are SQVTM and ANQGSEA. The CDR3 length is 17 residues.

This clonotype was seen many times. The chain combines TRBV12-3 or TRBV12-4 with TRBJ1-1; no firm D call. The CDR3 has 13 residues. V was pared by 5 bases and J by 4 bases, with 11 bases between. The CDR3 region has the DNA TGTGCCAGCAGTATCAATCAGGCCACTGAAGCTTTCTTT. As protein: CASSINQATEAFF.

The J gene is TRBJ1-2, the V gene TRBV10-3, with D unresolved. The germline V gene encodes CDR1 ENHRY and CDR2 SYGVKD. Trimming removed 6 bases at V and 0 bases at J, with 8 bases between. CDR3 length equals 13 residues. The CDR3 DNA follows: TGTGCCATCAGCGTAACATCTAACTATGGCTACACCTTC. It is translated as CAISVTSNYGYTF.

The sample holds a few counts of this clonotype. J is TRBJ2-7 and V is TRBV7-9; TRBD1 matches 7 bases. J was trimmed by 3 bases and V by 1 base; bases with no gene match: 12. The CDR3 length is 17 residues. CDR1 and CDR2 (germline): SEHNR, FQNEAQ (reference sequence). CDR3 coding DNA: TGTGCCAGCAGCTTAGGGGCCCCGACAGGGAGAGGCTACGAGCAGTACTTC. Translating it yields CASSLGAPTGRGYEQYF.

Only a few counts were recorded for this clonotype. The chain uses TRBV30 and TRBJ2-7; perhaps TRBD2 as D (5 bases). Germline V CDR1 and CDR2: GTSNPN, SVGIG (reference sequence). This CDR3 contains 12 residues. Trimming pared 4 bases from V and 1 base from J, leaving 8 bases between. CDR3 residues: CAWNGGSYEQYF. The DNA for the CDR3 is TGTGCCTGGAATGGAGGATCCTACGAGCAGTACTTC.

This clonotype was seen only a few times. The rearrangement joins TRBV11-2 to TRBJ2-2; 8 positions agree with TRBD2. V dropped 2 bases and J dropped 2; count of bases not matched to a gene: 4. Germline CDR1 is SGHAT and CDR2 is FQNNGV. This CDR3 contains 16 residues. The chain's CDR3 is CASSLRLATNTGELFF. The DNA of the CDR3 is TGTGCCAGCAGCTTACGACTAGCGACTAACACCGGGGAGCTGTTTTTT. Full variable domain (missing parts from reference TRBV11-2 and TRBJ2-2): EAGVAQSPRYKIIEKRQSVAFWCNPISGHATLYWYQQILGQGPKLLIQFQNNGVVDDSQLPKDRFSAERLKGVDSTLKIQPAKLEDSAVYLCASSLRLATNTGELFFGEGSRLTVL.

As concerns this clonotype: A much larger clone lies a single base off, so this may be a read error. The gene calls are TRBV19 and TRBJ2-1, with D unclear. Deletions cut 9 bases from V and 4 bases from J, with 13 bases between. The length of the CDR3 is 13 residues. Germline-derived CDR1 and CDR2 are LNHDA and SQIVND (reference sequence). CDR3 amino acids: CASSLGYYNEQFF. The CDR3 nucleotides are TGTGCCAGCAGCTTGGGGTATTACAATGAGCAGTTCTTC.

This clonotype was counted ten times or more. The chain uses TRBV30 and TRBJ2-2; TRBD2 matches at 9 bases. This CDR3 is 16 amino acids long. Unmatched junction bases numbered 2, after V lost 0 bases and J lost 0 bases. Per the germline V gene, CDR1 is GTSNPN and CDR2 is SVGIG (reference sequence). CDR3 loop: CAWSVLAGANTGELFF. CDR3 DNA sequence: TGTGCCTGGAGTGTACTAGCGGGCGCGAACACCGGGGAGCTGTTTTTT. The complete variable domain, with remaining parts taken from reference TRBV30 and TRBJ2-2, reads SQTIHQWPATLVQPVGSPLSLECTVEGTSNPNLYWYRQAAGRGLQLLFYSVGIGQISSEVPQNLSASRPQDRQFILSSKKLLLSDSGFYLCAWSVLAGANTGELFFGEGSRLTVL.

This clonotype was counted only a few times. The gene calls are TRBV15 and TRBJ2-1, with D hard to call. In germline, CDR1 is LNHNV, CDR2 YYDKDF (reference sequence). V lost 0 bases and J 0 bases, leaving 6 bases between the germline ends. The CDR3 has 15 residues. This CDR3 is CATSRERSSYNEQFF. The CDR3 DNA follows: TGTGCCACCAGCAGAGAGCGGAGCTCCTACAATGAGCAGTTCTTC. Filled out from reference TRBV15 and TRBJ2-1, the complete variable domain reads DAMVIQNPRYQVTQFGKPVTLSCSQTLNHNVMYWYQQKSSQAPKLLFHYYDKDFNNEADTPDNFQSRRPNTSFCFLDIRSPGLGDTAMYLCATSRERSSYNEQFFGPGTRLTVL.

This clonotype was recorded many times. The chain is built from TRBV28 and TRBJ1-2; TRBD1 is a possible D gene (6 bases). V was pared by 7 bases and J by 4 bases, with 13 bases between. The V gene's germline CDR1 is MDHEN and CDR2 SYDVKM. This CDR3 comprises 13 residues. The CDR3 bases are TGTGCCAGCACCTCCGGACAGAGCTATGGCTACACCTTC. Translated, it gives CASTSGQSYGYTF.

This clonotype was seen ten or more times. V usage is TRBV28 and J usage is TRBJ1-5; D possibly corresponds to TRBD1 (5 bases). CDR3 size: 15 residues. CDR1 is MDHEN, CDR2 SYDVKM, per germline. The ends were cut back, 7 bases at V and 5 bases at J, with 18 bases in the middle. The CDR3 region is CASIPRSRGDQPQHF. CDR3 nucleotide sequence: TGTGCCAGCATCCCGAGATCGAGGGGTGATCAGCCCCAGCATTTT.